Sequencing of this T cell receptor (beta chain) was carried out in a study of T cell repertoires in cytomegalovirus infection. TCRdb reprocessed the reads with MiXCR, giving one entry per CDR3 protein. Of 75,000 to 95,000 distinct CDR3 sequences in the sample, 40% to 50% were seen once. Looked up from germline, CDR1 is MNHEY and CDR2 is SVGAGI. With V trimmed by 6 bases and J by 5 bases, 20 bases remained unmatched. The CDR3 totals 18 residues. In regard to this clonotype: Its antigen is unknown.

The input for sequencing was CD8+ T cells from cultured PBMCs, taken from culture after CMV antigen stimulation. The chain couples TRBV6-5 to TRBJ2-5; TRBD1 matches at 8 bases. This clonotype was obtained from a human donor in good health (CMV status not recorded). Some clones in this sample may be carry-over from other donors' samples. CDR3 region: CASRSGRGVRRTGETQYF. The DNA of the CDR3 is TGTGCCAGCAGAAGTGGACGGGGCGTTAGGAGGACAGGGGAGACCCAGTACTTC.